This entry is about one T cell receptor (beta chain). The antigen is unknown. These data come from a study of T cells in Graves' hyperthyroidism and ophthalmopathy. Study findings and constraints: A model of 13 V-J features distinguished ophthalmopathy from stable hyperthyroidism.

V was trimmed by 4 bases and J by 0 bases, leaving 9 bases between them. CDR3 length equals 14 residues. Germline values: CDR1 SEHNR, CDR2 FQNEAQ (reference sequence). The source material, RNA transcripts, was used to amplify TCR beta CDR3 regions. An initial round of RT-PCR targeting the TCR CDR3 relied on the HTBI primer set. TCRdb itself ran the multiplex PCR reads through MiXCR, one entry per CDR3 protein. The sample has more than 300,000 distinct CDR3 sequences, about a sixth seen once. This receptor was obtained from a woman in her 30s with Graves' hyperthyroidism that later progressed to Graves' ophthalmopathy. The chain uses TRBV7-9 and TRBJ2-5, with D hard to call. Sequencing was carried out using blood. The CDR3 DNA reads TGTGCCAGCAGCTCCCCCCGGGACCAAGAGACCCAGTACTTC. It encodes CASSSPRDQETQYF.